A single T cell receptor beta chain is shown here with its context. TCRdb keeps only in-frame clones here, not all; method: immunoSEQ multiplex PCR. The repertoire holds tens of thousands of clones, with less than 95% as singletons. Germline values: CDR1 SGHTA, CDR2 FQGNSA. V was cut by 5 bases and J by 5 bases, with 20 bases left in between. CDR3 length equals 16 residues. The data were taken from a study of technical replicates of blood from several donors. The receptor's source is a human donor in good health. The material sequenced was T cells isolated from PBMCs. The rearrangement joins TRBV7-2 to TRBJ2-3; D is perhaps TRBD2 (6 bases). For the CDR3, the DNA is TGTGCCAGCAGCCCAATATTCGGGACTTCCCTAGATACGCAGTATTTT. It codes for CASSPIFGTSLDTQYF.